The next 2 T cell receptor delta chains were all read from a single sample in a study of gamma-delta chains in newborns, infants, children. TCRdb used CATT to re-call clones from the reads. The sample lists about 5,500 delta-chain clones, roughly 2% occurring once. The sample comprised blood. The receptors here all came from a child who was a newborn, infant or young child, either healthy, febrile or measles-vaccinated (not recorded which).

Regarding this clone: The protein TCRdb lists belongs to a much larger clone and differs from this DNA's translation at residue 10, which points to a read error; the protein shown is made from the DNA. The chain recombines TRDV2 with TRDJ2; TRDD3 aligns across 10 bases. The germline gives CDR1 GEAIGNYY, CDR2 EKD. The CDR3 is made up of 14 amino acids. The CDR3 region is CACDTVGDTGQLFF. The DNA for the CDR3 is TGTGCCTGTGACACCGTGGGGGATACAGGACAACTCTTCTTT.

The CDR3 protein is CACDVLGATITWDTRQMFF. For the CDR3, the DNA is TGTGCCTGTGACGTACTGGGGGCTACGATCACCTGGGACACCCGACAGATGTTTTTC. This chain links TRDV2 with TRDJ3; TRDD3 aligns across 8 bases. This CDR3 spans 19 amino acids. Germline V CDR1 and CDR2: GEAIGNYY, EKD. The ends lost 3 bases at V and 2 bases at J; junction bases unmatched: 11.